This note documents a single T cell receptor (beta chain) sequence. This entry is derived from a study of blood T cell repertoires in COVID-19. Profiling relied on immunoSEQ multiplex PCR, and the TCRdb table lists in-frame clones only, not all of them. The repertoire consists of under 15,000 clones, with 90% occurring once and the leading ten covering around 13%. The receptor was isolated from a man in his sixties or seventies with active COVID-19. Source material: peripheral blood.

In nucleotides, the CDR3 is TGTGCCACCAGCAGAGCCGGGACACTAGCCAAAAACATTCAGTACTTC. Its translation: CATSRAGTLAKNIQYF. V gene TRBV15 combines with J gene TRBJ2-4, with D possibly being TRBD1 (6 bases). This CDR3 has 16 amino acids. V lost 1 base and J 0 bases, leaving 10 bases between the germline ends. The germline gives CDR1 LNHNV, CDR2 YYDKDF (reference sequence).